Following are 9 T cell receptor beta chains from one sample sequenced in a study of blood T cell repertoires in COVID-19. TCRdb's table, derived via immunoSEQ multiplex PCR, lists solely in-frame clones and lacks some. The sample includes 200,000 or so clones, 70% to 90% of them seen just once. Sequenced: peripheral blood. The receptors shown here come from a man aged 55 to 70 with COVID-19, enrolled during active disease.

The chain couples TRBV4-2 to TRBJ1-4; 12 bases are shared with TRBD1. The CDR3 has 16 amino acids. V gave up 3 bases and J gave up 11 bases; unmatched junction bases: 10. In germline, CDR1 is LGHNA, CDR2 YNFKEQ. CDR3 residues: CASSQAPGQGALKLFF. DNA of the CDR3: TGTGCCAGCAGCCAGGCACCGGGACAGGGGGCGTTGAAACTGTTTTTT.

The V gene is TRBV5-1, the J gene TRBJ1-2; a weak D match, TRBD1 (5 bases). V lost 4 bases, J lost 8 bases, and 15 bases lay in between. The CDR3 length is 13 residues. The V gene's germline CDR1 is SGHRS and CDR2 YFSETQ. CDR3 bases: TGCGCCAGCAGCGAGGAGGGGCTGGGGGGCTACACCTTC. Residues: CASSEEGLGGYTF.

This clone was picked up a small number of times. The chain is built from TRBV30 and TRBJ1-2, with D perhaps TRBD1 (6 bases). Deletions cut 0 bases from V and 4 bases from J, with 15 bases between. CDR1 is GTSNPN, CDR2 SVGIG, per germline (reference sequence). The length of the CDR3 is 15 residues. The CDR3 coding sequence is TGTGCCTGGAGTGTACCGAGCGGGGGCGTCTATGGCTACACCTTC. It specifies CAWSVPSGGVYGYTF.

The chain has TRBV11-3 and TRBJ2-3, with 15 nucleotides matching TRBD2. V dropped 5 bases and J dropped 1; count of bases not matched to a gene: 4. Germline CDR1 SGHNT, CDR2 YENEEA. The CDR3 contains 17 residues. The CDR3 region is CASSRTSGRAGTDTQYF. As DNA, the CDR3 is TGTGCCAGCAGCCGGACTAGCGGGAGGGCCGGCACAGATACGCAGTATTTT.

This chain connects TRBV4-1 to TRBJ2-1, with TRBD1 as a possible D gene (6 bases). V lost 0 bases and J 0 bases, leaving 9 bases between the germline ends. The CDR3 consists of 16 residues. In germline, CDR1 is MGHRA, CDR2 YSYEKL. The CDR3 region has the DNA TGCGCCAGCAGCCAAGATCCGGGACACTCCTACAATGAGCAGTTCTTC. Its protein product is CASSQDPGHSYNEQFF.

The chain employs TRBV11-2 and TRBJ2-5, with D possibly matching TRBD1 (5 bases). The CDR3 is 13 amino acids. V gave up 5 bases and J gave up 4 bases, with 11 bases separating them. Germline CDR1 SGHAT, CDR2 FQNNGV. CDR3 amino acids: CASSGPGRETQYF. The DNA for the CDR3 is TGTGCCAGCAGCGGGCCAGGGCGAGAGACCCAGTACTTC.

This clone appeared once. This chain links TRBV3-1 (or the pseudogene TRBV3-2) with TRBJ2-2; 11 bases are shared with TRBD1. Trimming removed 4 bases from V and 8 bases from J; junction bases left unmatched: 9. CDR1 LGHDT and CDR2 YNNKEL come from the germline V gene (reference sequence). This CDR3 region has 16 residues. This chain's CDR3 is CASSPSDRGLVGELFF. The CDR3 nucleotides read TGTGCCAGCAGCCCCTCGGACAGGGGGCTCGTTGGGGAGCTGTTTTTT.

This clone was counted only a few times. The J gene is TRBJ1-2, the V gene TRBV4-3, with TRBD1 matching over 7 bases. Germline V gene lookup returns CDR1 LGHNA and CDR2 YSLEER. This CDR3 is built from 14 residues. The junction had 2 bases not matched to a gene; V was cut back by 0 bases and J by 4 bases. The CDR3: CASSQEQGSYGYTF. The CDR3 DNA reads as TGCGCCAGCAGCCAAGAACAGGGGTCCTATGGCTACACCTTC.

The CDR3 sequence is CASSLAGTGGTDTQYF. In DNA form, the CDR3 reads TGCGCCAGCAGCTTGGCCGGGACAGGGGGCACAGATACGCAGTATTTT. The chain recombines TRBV5-1 with TRBJ2-3; TRBD1 aligns across 10 bases. The CDR3 spans 16 residues. The germline gives CDR1 SGHRS, CDR2 YFSETQ. With V trimmed by 0 bases and J by 1 base, 2 bases remained unmatched. Drawing the rest from reference TRBV5-1 and TRBJ2-3, the complete variable domain is KAGVTQTPRYLIKTRGQQVTLSCSPISGHRSVSWYQQTPGQGLQFLFEYFSETQRNKGNFPGRFSGRQFSNSRSEMNVSTLELGDSALYLCASSLAGTGGTDTQYFGPGTRLTVL.